The 29 T cell receptor beta chains listed next were all sequenced from one sample in a study of vaccination and CD4 T cells after COVID-19. The antigens these receptors bind are not known. The treatment: roughly 10-day PBMC culture with coronavirus spike peptide pools or control peptides (ViraFEST assay). Cultured CD4+ T-cell DNA underwent Oncomine TCR Beta short-read sequencing. TCRdb reanalysed the PCR reads using MiXCR and keeps one entry per CDR3 protein. The profile covers about 12,000 distinct CDR3 sequences, with roughly 34% appearing a single time and about a third taken by the ten largest. The sample consisted of CD4+ T cells from blood, cultured in vitro, taken before SARS-CoV-2 vaccination. These receptors all stem from a human donor who received a COVID-19 vaccine.

This chain joins TRBV7-8 and TRBJ2-3; D is perhaps TRBD1 (6 bases). The CDR3 has 16 residues. Trimming shortened V by 5 bases and J by 2 bases, and 17 bases separated the two germline ends. Per germline, CDR1 SGHVS and CDR2 FQNEAQ. The CDR3 nucleotides read TGTGCCAGCAGCCTAGATCCGACAGGAAACACAGATACGCAGTATTTT. This encodes CASSLDPTGNTDTQYF.

This clonotype was seen only a few times. V usage is TRBV30 and J usage is TRBJ1-1, with a possible D match to TRBD1 (6 bases). Germline values: CDR1 GTSNPN, CDR2 SVGIG (reference sequence). The CDR3 runs to 14 residues. Between the trimmed V and J ends, which lost 5 bases and 2 bases, there was a span of 15 bases. The CDR3 nucleotides read TGTGCCTGGTCTATGGACAGTTACAACACTGAAGCTTTCTTT. This translates into CAWSMDSYNTEAFF.

The chain is built from TRBV10-3 and TRBJ2-2; 8 nucleotides match TRBD1. The CDR3 runs to 17 residues. Germline V gene data show CDR1 as ENHRY and CDR2 as SYGVKD. J gave up 3 bases and V 4 bases, and 10 bases lay outside the gene matches. The DNA for the CDR3 is TGTGCCATCAGTGGACCCCCGGTGACAGGGGACACCGGGGAGCTGTTTTTT. Residues: CAISGPPVTGDTGELFF.

This clonotype was seen more than once but under ten times. V usage is TRBV7-8 and J usage is TRBJ2-5; no definite D call. The CDR3 is made up of 11 amino acids. The V and J ends lost 5 bases and 6 bases respectively, with 7 bases between them. From germline, CDR1 is SGHVS and CDR2 FQNEAQ. CDR3 coding DNA: TGTGCCAGCAGCACACTCCAGACCCAGTACTTC. It is translated as CASSTLQTQYF. Looking up the rest from reference TRBV7-8 and TRBJ2-5 gives the full variable domain: GAGVSQSPRYKVAKRGQDVALRCDPISGHVSLFWYQQALGQGPEFLTYFQNEAQLDKSGLPSDRFFAERPEGSVSTLKIQRTQQEDSAVYLCASSTLQTQYFGPGTRLLVL.

V usage is TRBV7-9 and J usage is TRBJ2-5; 7 positions match TRBD1. Trimming at V came to 1 base and at J to 3 bases, leaving 8 bases not matched to a gene. This CDR3 is built from 16 residues. Germline V gene sequence: CDR1 SEHNR, CDR2 FQNEAQ (reference sequence). CDR3 amino acids: CASSLGSGQTKETQYF. The DNA of the CDR3 is TGTGCCAGCAGCTTAGGTTCGGGACAGACAAAAGAGACCCAGTACTTC.

This clonotype was detected a few times. The rearrangement links TRBV6-1 to TRBJ1-5, with 7 bases that match TRBD1. CDR1 is MNHNS, CDR2 SASEGT, per germline. With V trimmed by 6 bases and J by 1 base, 6 bases remained unmatched. CDR3 length: 15 amino acids. The CDR3 reads CASRQGGISNQPQHF. DNA for the CDR3: TGTGCCAGCAGGCAGGGGGGGATAAGCAATCAGCCCCAGCATTTT.

The CDR3 is CASSLLEPGELFF. The CDR3 DNA reads as TGCGCCAGCAGCTTGTTGGAACCCGGGGAGCTGTTTTTT. The chain is built from TRBV5-1 and TRBJ2-2, with unresolved D. There are 13 residues in the CDR3. Germline CDR1 reads SGHRS; CDR2 reads YFSETQ. Trimming took off 1 base at V and 6 bases at J, with 7 bases between the two ends.

The gene calls are TRBV11-3 and TRBJ2-7, with TRBD2 identical over 10 bases. The V gene end was trimmed by 1 base and the J gene end by 2 bases; junction bases not matched to a gene: 5. Germline loops: CDR1 SGHNT, CDR2 YENEEA. The CDR3 has 16 amino acids. CDR3: CASSLVLAGAAYEQYF. The CDR3, as DNA: TGTGCCAGCAGCTTAGTTCTAGCGGGGGCGGCCTACGAGCAGTACTTC.

This chain connects TRBV5-8 to TRBJ1-1; 9 positions agree with TRBD1. Trimming at V came to 4 bases and at J to 6 bases, leaving 16 bases not matched to a gene. Germline V CDR1 and CDR2: SGHTS, YDEGEE. This CDR3 contains 17 residues. The CDR3 DNA is TGTGCCAGCAGCCCCATCTCGGACAGGGGAGGGCTGGCTGAAGCTTTCTTT. It codes for CASSPISDRGGLAEAFF.

V gene TRBV20-1 combines with J gene TRBJ2-1, with 7 positions matching TRBD2. Per germline, CDR1 DFQATT and CDR2 SNEGSKA (reference sequence). V gave up 6 bases and J gave up 6 bases; unmatched junction bases: 11. CDR3 size: 14 residues. The CDR3 DNA reads TGCAGTGCCAGGACGAGGCTAGCGGTCAATGAGCAGTTCTTC. It encodes CSARTRLAVNEQFF.

The chain carries TRBV11-3 and TRBJ1-4; D perhaps matches TRBD1 (6 bases). Germline CDR1 SGHNT, CDR2 YENEEA. V shed 5 bases and J shed 1 base, with 14 bases lying between them. The CDR3 is 16 residues long. The CDR3 nucleotides are TGTGCCAGCAGCCCCCCGGGGGCAGGAACTAATGAAAAACTGTTTTTT. Translated, it gives CASSPPGAGTNEKLFF.

The chain carries TRBV7-3 and TRBJ1-1; D unresolved. CDR1 and CDR2 (germline): SGHTA, FQGTGA. Trimming pared 3 bases from V and 1 base from J, leaving 9 bases between. The CDR3 loop spans 14 amino acids. As DNA, the CDR3 is TGTGCCAGCAGCTTCATTTCTGGGAACACTGAAGCTTTCTTT. This translates into CASSFISGNTEAFF.

The chain recombines TRBV25-1 with TRBJ1-2; D not certain. This CDR3 has 11 amino acids. From germline, CDR1 is MGHDK and CDR2 SYGVNS. V was cut by 4 bases and J by 8 bases, with 8 bases left in between. The CDR3 DNA is TGTGCCAGCAGTGTACTATCGGGCTACACCTTC. Its protein product is CASSVLSGYTF.

The table lists this clonotype with a count of one. The chain couples TRBV6-1 to TRBJ2-6, with 7 positions matching TRBD2. The CDR3 totals 17 residues. V trimming: 5 bases; J trimming: 4 bases; junction bases outside the gene matches: 11. Germline V gene data show CDR1 as MNHNS and CDR2 as SASEGT. CDR3 DNA: TGTGCCAGCAGTATTACAGAGGGACTACCGGGGGCCAACGTCCTGACTTTC. This encodes CASSITEGLPGANVLTF.

The genes are TRBV6-4 and TRBJ1-2; D unresolved. The CDR3 runs 14 residues. Germline V gene sequence: CDR1 MRHNA, CDR2 SNTAGT. With 5 bases removed from V and 4 bases from J, the gap between germline ends came to 14 bases. CDR3 nucleotides: TGTGCCAGCAGTCCATCACAGTCGACCTATGGCTACACCTTC. Translation gives CASSPSQSTYGYTF.

This clonotype showed up just a few times. This chain connects TRBV2 to TRBJ2-5; 10 bases are shared with TRBD2. Germline CDR1 reads SNHLY; CDR2 reads FYNNEI. V trimming: 1 base; J trimming: 5 bases; junction bases outside the gene matches: 4. The CDR3 consists of 15 residues. This CDR3 reads CASSEGLAGEETQYF. CDR3 nucleotide sequence: TGTGCCAGCAGTGAAGGTCTAGCGGGGGAGGAGACCCAGTACTTC.

The chain has TRBV12-3 or TRBV12-4 and TRBJ2-5, with 12 bases identical to TRBD2. V gave up 1 base and J gave up 5 bases; unmatched junction bases: 5. CDR3 length equals 16 residues. The CDR3 coding sequence is TGTGCCAGCAGTTTAGGGGCTAGCGGGGGGGCTGAGACCCAGTACTTC. Its protein is CASSLGASGGAETQYF.

The J gene is TRBJ2-7, the V gene TRBV6-1; D remains unclear. Germline values: CDR1 MNHNS, CDR2 SASEGT. This CDR3 contains 15 residues. V gave up 6 bases and J gave up 2 bases, with 17 bases separating them. CDR3 sequence: CASSPVRATAYEQYF. CDR3 sequence (DNA): TGTGCCAGCAGCCCAGTTCGGGCGACTGCCTACGAGCAGTACTTC.

The CDR3 region is CASSYSPSGGLYNEQFF. DNA of the CDR3: TGTGCCAGCAGTTACTCTCCTAGCGGGGGGCTCTACAATGAGCAGTTCTTC. This rearrangement joins TRBV6-5 to TRBJ2-1, with TRBD2 matching 11 bases. V shed 0 bases and J 3 bases; nucleotides not matched to a gene: 4. In germline, CDR1 is MNHEY, CDR2 SVGAGI. The CDR3 contains 17 residues.

The chain links TRBV20-1 to TRBJ2-1; D unresolved. Germline V gene sequence: CDR1 DFQATT, CDR2 SNEGSKA (reference sequence). The CDR3 consists of 16 residues. The V and J ends lost 3 bases and 7 bases respectively, with 22 bases between them. Here the CDR3 reads CSASFYGVKTANEQFF. The CDR3 bases are TGCAGTGCTAGCTTTTACGGAGTTAAAACGGCGAATGAGCAGTTCTTC.

This clonotype was detected a few times. The genes are TRBV24-1 and TRBJ1-2; D gene uncertain. This CDR3 region has 14 residues. Germline V gene sequence: CDR1 KGHDR, CDR2 SFDVKD. Trimming shortened V by 5 bases and J by 3 bases, and 12 bases separated the two germline ends. Here the CDR3 DNA reads TGTGCCACCAGTGCGGCCCCGAGGGACTATGGCTACACCTTC. This codes for CATSAAPRDYGYTF.

V usage is TRBV6-1 and J usage is TRBJ1-2; the D gene is possibly TRBD1 (5 bases). Trimming shortened V by 4 bases and J by 2 bases, and 11 bases separated the two germline ends. This CDR3 has 14 residues. Germline V CDR1 and CDR2: MNHNS, SASEGT. CDR3 in DNA: TGTGCCAGCAGTGCTTCTGGGGGGAACTATGGCTACACCTTC. It encodes CASSASGGNYGYTF.

The chain links TRBV12-3 or TRBV12-4 to TRBJ1-4, with D possibly being TRBD1 (5 bases). V lost 5 bases and J 0 bases, leaving 13 bases between the germline ends. This CDR3 has 16 residues. CDR3 coding DNA: TGTGCCAGCAGTCTTCGACAGCTTGCAACTAATGAAAAACTGTTTTTT. It translates to CASSLRQLATNEKLFF.

This clonotype was seen a handful of times. The V and J genes are TRBV20-1 and TRBJ2-3; D is uncertain. Germline CDR1 and CDR2: DFQATT and SNEGSKA (reference sequence). CDR3 size: 15 residues. Trimming took off 0 bases at V and 1 base at J, with 11 bases between the two ends. DNA for the CDR3: TGCAGTGCTAGAGATCCGGACCACCGCACAGATACGCAGTATTTT. The encoded protein is CSARDPDHRTDTQYF.

The rearrangement joins TRBV7-9 to TRBJ2-7, with TRBD2 identical over 14 bases. The CDR3 sequence is 15 residues long. Germline values: CDR1 SEHNR, CDR2 FQNEAQ (reference sequence). J gave up 4 bases and V 5 bases, and 4 bases lay outside the gene matches. This CDR3 is CASSLTSGGGYEQYF. The CDR3 region has the DNA TGTGCCAGCAGCCTGACTAGCGGGGGGGGTTACGAGCAGTACTTC.

This sequence joins TRBV6-5 and TRBJ2-1; the D is unclear. CDR1 and CDR2 (germline): MNHEY, SVGAGI. The V end was cut by 1 base, the J end by 4 bases, with 8 bases between. The CDR3 totals 14 residues. The CDR3 sequence: CASSYFQTYNEQFF. The CDR3 DNA sequence: TGTGCCAGCAGTTACTTCCAGACTTACAATGAGCAGTTCTTC.

V and J are TRBV4-2 and TRBJ1-2; 9 positions match TRBD1. The junction had 5 bases not matched to a gene; V was cut back by 2 bases and J by 7 bases. CDR1 and CDR2 (germline): LGHNA, YNFKEQ. This CDR3 has 14 amino acids. The CDR3 spells CASSQTGGTGGYTF. CDR3 sequence (DNA): TGTGCCAGCAGCCAAACAGGGGGCACTGGTGGCTACACCTTC.

The chain couples TRBV7-9 to TRBJ2-2; a weak D match, TRBD2 (5 bases). The CDR3 has 17 amino acids. Per the germline V gene, CDR1 is SEHNR and CDR2 is FQNEAQ (reference sequence). V lost 0 bases and J lost 1, with 12 bases in between. The CDR3 loop reads CASSLALRGLNTGELFF. In DNA form, the CDR3 reads TGTGCCAGCAGCTTAGCGTTGAGAGGGCTGAACACCGGGGAGCTGTTTTTT.

This clonotype was seen a handful of times. The chain employs TRBV7-6 and TRBJ2-5; TRBD2 matches at 13 bases. After removal of 6 bases from V and 1 base from J, the junction contained 5 bases not matched to a gene. This CDR3 has 16 amino acids. CDR1 is SGHVS and CDR2 is FNYEAQ in the germline V gene. Written as DNA, the CDR3 is TGTGCCAGCAGTCCGGGACTAGCGGGACCCCAAGAGACCCAGTACTTC. Translation: CASSPGLAGPQETQYF. The whole variable domain, remainder taken from reference TRBV7-6 and TRBJ2-5, is GAGVSQSPRYKVTKRGQDVALRCDPISGHVSLYWYRQALGQGPEFLTYFNYEAQQDKSGLPNDRFSAERPEGSISTLTIQRTEQRDSAMYRCASSPGLAGPQETQYFGPGTRLLVL.